This TCR beta chain is from a study of OX40 agonist ivuxolimab in advanced cancers. Looking at the study overall: Past anti-PD-1, anti-PD-L1 or anti-CTLA-4 therapy was accepted, and 30% to 45% had received some. Study-level points and caveats: Clonal expansion was among the lowest in partial responders at 0.1-3.0 mg/kg, especially CD8+.

Peripheral blood came from all dose cohorts at three timepoints. V was pared by 6 bases and J by 7 bases, with 8 bases of the junction left unmatched. The CDR3 extends over 15 amino acids. Germline values: CDR1 SGHAT, CDR2 FQNNGV. Note on this clone: Its matching antigen is unknown.

The repertoire was sequenced with immunoSEQ multiplex PCR; TCRdb's copy has only in-frame clones and lacks some. The table lists some 45,000 clones, approximately 84% of them singletons. The receptor's source is an adult with an advanced solid tumor such as melanoma, head and neck, liver or kidney cancer. Sequencing used CD4+ or CD8+ T cells sorted from blood, obtained in a trial of the OX40 agonist ivuxolimab. The chain employs TRBV11-2 and TRBJ1-5; TRBD1 aligns across 11 bases. CDR3 sequence: CASSPGQGARQPQHF. The CDR3 DNA sequence: TGTGCCAGCAGTCCAGGACAGGGGGCTAGGCAGCCCCAGCATTTT.